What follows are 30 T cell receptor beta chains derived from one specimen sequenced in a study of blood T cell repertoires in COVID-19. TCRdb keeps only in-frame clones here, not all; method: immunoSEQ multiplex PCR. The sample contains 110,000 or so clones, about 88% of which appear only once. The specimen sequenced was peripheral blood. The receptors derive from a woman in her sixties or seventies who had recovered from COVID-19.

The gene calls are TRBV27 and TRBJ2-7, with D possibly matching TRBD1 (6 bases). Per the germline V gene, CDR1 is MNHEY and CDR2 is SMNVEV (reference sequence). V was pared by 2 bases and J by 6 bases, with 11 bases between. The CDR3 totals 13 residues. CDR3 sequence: CASSLRGSLEQYF. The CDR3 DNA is TGTGCCAGCAGTTTAAGGGGGTCGCTCGAGCAGTACTTC.

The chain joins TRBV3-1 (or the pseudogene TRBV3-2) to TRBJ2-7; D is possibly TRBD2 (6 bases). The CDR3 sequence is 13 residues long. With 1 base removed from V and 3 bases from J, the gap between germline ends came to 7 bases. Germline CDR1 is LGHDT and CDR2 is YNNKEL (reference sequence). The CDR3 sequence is CASSQGRVYEQYF. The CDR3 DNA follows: TGTGCCAGCAGCCAAGGGAGGGTCTACGAGCAGTACTTC.

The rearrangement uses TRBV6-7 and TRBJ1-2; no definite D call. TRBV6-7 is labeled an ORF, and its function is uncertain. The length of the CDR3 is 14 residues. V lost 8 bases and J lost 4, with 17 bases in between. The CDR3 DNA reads TGTGCCAGCCCGGAGCGGGTGCGGGGCTATGGCTACACCTTC. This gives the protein CASPERVRGYGYTF.

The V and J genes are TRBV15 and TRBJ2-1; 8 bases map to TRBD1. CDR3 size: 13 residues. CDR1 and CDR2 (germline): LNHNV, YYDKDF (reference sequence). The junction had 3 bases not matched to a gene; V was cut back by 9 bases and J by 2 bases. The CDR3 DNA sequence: TGTGCCACTCGGACAGGGACCTACAATGAGCAGTTCTTC. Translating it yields CATRTGTYNEQFF.

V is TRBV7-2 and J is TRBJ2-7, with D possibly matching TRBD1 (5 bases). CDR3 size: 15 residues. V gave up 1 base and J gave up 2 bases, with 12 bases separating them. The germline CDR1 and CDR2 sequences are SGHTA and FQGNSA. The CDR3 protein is CASSLEQDPTYEQYF. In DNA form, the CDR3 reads TGTGCCAGCAGCTTAGAACAGGACCCCACCTACGAGCAGTACTTC.

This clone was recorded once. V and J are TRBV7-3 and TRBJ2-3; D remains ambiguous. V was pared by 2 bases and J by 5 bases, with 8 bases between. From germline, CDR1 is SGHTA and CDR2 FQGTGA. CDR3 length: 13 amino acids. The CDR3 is CASSLGVRDTQYF. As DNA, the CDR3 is TGTGCCAGCAGCTTAGGAGTCAGAGATACGCAGTATTTT.

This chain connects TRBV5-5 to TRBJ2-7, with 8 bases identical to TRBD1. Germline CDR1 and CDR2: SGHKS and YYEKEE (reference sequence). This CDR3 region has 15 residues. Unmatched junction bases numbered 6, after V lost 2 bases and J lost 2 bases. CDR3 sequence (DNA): TGTGCCAGCAGCTTCCGTGGGACAGGCCCCTACGAGCAGTACTTC. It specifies CASSFRGTGPYEQYF.

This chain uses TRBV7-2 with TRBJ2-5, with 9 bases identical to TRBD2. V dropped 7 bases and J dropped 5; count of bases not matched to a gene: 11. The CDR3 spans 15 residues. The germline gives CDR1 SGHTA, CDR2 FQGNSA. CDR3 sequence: CASTLEGLAGETQYF. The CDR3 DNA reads TGTGCCAGCACCCTTGAGGGACTAGCAGGGGAGACCCAGTACTTC.

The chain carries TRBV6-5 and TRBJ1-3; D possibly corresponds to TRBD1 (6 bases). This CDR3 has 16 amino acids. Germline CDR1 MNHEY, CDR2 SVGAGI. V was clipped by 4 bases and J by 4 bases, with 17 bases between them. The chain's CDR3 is CASSSHLVGAGNTIYF. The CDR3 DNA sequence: TGTGCCAGCAGTTCGCACCTTGTGGGGGCCGGAAACACCATATATTTT.

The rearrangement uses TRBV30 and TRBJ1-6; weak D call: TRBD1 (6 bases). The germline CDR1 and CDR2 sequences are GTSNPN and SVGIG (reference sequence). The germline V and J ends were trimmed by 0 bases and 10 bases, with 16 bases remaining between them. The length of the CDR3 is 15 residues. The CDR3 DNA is TGTGCCTGGAGTGTCACAGGGTCGATTGGGTCACCCCTCCACTTT. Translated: CAWSVTGSIGSPLHF. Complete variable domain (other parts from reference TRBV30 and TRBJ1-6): SQTIHQWPATLVQPVGSPLSLECTVEGTSNPNLYWYRQAAGRGLQLLFYSVGIGQISSEVPQNLSASRPQDRQFILSSKKLLLSDSGFYLCAWSVTGSIGSPLHFGNGTRLTVT.

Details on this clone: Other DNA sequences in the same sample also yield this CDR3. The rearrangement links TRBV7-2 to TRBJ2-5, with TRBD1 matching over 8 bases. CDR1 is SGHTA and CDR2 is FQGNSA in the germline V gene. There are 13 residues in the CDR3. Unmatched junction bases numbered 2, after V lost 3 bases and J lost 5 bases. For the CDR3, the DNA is TGTGCCAGCAGCTTTAACAGGGGGGAGACCCAGTACTTC. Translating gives CASSFNRGETQYF.

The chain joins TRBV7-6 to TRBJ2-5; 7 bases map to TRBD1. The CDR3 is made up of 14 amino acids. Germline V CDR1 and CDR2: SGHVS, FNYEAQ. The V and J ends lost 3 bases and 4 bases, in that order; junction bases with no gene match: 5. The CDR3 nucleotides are TGTGCCAGCAGCTTCGGACAGGCAGGAGAGACCCAGTACTTC. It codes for CASSFGQAGETQYF.

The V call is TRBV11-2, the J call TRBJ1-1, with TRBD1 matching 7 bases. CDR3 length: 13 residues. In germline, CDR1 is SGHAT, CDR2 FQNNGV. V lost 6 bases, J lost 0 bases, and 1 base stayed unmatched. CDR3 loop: CASRGQMNTEAFF. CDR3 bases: TGTGCCAGCAGGGGACAGATGAACACTGAAGCTTTCTTT.

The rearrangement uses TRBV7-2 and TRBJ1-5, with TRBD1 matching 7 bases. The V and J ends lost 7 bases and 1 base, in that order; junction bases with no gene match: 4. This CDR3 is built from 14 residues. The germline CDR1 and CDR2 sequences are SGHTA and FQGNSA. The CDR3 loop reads CASTSTGSNQPQHF. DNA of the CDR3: TGTGCCAGCACCTCGACAGGGAGCAATCAGCCCCAGCATTTT.

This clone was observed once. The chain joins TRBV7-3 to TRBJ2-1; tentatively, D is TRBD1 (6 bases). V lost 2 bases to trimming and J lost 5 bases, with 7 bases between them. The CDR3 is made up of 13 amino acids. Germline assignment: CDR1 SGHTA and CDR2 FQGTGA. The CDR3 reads CASSLGQHNEQFF. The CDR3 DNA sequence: TGTGCCAGCAGCTTAGGACAGCACAATGAGCAGTTCTTC.

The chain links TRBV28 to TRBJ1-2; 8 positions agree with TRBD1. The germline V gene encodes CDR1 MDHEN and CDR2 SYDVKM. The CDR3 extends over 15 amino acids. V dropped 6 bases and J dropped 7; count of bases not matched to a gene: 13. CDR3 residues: CASSRGIDRGRGYTF. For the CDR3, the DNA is TGTGCCAGCAGCCGCGGGATAGACAGGGGACGTGGCTACACCTTC.

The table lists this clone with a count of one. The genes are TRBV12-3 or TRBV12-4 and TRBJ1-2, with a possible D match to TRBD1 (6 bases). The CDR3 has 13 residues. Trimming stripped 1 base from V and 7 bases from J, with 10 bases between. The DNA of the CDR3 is TGTGCCAGCAGTTTAGGACAGGCTTCTGGCTACACCTTC. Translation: CASSLGQASGYTF.

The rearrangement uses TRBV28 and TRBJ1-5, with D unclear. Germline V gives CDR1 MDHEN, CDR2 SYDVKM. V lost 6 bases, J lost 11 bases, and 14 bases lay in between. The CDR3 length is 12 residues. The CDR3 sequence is CASSPLTTAQHF. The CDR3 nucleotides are TGTGCCAGCAGCCCGTTGACTACGGCCCAGCATTTT.

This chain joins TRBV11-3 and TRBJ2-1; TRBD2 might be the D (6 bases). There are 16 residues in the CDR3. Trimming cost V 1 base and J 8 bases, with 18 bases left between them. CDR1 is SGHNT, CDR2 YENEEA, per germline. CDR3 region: CASSLGVAEGLDEQFF. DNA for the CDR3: TGTGCCAGCAGCTTAGGGGTAGCGGAGGGCTTGGATGAGCAGTTCTTC.

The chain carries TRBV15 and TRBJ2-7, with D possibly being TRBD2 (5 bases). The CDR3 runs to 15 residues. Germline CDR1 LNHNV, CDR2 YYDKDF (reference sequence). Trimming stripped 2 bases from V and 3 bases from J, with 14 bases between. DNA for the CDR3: TGTGCCACCAGCAGAAACCGGAGGCTAGTCTACGAGCAGTACTTC. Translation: CATSRNRRLVYEQYF.

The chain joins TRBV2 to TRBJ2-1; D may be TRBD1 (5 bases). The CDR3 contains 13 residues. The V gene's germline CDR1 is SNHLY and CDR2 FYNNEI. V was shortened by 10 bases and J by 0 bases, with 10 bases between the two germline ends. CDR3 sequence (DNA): TGTGCCACTAGGGGTCCCTCCTACAATGAGCAGTTCTTC. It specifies CATRGPSYNEQFF.

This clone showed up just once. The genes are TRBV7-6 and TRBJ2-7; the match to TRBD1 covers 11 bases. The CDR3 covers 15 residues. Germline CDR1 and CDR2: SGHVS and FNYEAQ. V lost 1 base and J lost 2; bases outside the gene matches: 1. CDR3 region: CASSLGGQGAYEQYF. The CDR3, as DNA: TGTGCCAGCAGCTTAGGGGGACAGGGGGCCTACGAGCAGTACTTC.

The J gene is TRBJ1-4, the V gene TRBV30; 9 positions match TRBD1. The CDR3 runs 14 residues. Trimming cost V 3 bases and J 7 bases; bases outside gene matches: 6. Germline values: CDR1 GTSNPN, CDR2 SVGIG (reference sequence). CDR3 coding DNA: TGTGCCTGGAGGTCGGACAGGGGAGGTGAAAAACTGTTTTTT. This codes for CAWRSDRGGEKLFF.

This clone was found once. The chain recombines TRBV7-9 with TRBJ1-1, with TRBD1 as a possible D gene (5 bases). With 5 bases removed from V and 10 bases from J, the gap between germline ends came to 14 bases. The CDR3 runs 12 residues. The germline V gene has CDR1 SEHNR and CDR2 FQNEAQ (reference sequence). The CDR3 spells CASSVMAGPAFF. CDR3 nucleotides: TGTGCCAGCAGCGTCATGGCGGGGCCAGCTTTCTTT.

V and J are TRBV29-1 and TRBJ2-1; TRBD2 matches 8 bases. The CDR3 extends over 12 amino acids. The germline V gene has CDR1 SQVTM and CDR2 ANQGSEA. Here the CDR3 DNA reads TGCAGAGGCGGGGGGCCGGGGAATGAGCAGTTCTTC. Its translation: CRGGGPGNEQFF.

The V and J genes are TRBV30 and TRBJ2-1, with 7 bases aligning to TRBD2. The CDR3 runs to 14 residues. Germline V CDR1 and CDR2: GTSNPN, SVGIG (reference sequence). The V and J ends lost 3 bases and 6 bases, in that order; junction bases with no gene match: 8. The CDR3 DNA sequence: TGTGCCTGGAGCCATAAAACGGGGGGCAATGAGCAGTTCTTC. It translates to CAWSHKTGGNEQFF.

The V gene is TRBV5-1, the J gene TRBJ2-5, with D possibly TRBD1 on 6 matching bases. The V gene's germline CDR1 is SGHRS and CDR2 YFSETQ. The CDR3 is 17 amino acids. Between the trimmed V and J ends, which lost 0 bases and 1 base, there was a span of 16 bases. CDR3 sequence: CASSLAYGEGGQETQYF. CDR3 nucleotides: TGCGCCAGCAGCTTGGCCTATGGGGAAGGGGGCCAAGAGACCCAGTACTTC.

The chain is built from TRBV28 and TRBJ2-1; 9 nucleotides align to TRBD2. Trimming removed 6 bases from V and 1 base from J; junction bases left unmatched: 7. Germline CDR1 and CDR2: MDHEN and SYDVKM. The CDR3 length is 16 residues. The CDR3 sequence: CASSLRSGRSYNEQFF. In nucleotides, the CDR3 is TGTGCCAGCAGCCTCAGGAGCGGGAGGTCCTACAATGAGCAGTTCTTC.

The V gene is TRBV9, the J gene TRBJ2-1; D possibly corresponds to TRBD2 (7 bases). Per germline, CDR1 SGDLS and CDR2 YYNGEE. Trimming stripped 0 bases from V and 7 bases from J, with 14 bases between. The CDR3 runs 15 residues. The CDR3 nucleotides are TGTGCCAGCAGCGTAGAAGGGGGGGCCCGAAATGAGCAGTTCTTC. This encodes CASSVEGGARNEQFF. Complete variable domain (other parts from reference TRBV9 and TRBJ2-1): DSGVTQTPKHLITATGQRVTLRCSPRSGDLSVYWYQQSLDQGLQFLIQYYNGEERAKGNILERFSAQQFPDLHSELNLSSLELGDSALYFCASSVEGGARNEQFFGPGTRLTVL.

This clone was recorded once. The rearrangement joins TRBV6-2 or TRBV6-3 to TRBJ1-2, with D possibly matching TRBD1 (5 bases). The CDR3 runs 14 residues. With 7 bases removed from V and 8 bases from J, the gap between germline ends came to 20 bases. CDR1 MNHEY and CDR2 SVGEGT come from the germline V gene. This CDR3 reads CASIPGHSTLGYTF. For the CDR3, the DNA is TGTGCCAGCATCCCCGGACACTCCACATTGGGCTACACCTTC.